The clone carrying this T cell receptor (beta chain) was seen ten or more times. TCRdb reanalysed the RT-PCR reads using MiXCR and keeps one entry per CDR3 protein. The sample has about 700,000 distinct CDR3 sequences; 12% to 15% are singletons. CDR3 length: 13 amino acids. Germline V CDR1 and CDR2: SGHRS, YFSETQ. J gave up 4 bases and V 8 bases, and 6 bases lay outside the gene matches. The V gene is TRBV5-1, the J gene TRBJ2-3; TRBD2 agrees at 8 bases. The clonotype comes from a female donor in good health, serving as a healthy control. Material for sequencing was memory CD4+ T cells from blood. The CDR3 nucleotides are TGCGCCAGTAAGCGGGAGTTGGCAGATACGCAGTATTTT. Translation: CASKRELADTQYF. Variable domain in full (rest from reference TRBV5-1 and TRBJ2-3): KAGVTQTPRYLIKTRGQQVTLSCSPISGHRSVSWYQQTPGQGLQFLFEYFSETQRNKGNFPGRFSGRQFSNSRSEMNVSTLELGDSALYLCASKRELADTQYFGPGTRLTVL.